Shown below are 14 T cell receptor beta chains from a single sample sequenced in a study of blood T cell repertoires in COVID-19. Using immunoSEQ multiplex PCR, the repertoire was profiled, and TCRdb retains in-frame clones only, with some absent. The sample shows about 40,000 clones, just under 85% of them seen only once. The sample comprised peripheral blood. These receptors were collected from a woman in her sixties or seventies with acute or convalescent COVID-19.

The gene calls are TRBV14 and TRBJ2-7; D is unclear. Trimming pared 0 bases from V and 2 bases from J, leaving 11 bases between. The length of the CDR3 is 15 residues. From germline, CDR1 is SGHDN and CDR2 FVKESK. CDR3 in amino acids: CASSQDPGYAYEQYF. The DNA for the CDR3 is TGTGCCAGCAGCCAAGACCCCGGGTACGCCTACGAGCAGTACTTC.

This sequence joins TRBV29-1 and TRBJ2-3; D ambiguous. V lost 6 bases and J lost 0, with 7 bases in between. Germline V gene sequence: CDR1 SQVTM, CDR2 ANQGSEA. The CDR3 runs 12 residues. CDR3: CSVTASTDTQYF. CDR3 DNA sequence: TGCAGCGTCACTGCTAGCACAGATACGCAGTATTTT.

The chain has TRBV12-3 or TRBV12-4 and TRBJ1-5; D perhaps matches TRBD1 (5 bases). Trimming pared 3 bases from V and 3 bases from J, leaving 6 bases between. This CDR3 has 13 residues. CDR3 residues: CASSFRDNQPQHF. CDR3 in DNA: TGTGCCAGCAGTTTCAGGGACAATCAGCCCCAGCATTTT.

This chain uses TRBV4-1 with TRBJ2-1, with a possible D match to TRBD2 (5 bases). V shed 0 bases and J shed 1 base, with 16 bases lying between them. This CDR3 spans 18 amino acids. Germline CDR1 and CDR2: MGHRA and YSYEKL. The DNA for the CDR3 is TGCGCCAGCAGCCAAGATTTCTACACGGAGGTGTCCTACAATGAGCAGTTCTTC. Protein sequence: CASSQDFYTEVSYNEQFF.

This clone has a single count. This chain joins TRBV14 and TRBJ1-2, with D perhaps TRBD1 (5 bases). Germline CDR1 reads SGHDN; CDR2 reads FVKESK. CDR3 length equals 14 residues. Trimming left V 1 base short and J 5 bases short, with 11 bases between. CDR3 DNA: TGTGCCAGCAGCCAAGTAACAGGATCTTATGGCTACACCTTC. Translated: CASSQVTGSYGYTF.

In its sample, this clone was seen a few times. The rearrangement links TRBV19 to TRBJ1-5; 7 bases map to TRBD1. CDR1 LNHDA and CDR2 SQIVND come from the germline V gene (reference sequence). The CDR3 spans 16 residues. V trimming: 4 bases; J trimming: 3 bases; junction bases outside the gene matches: 9. For the CDR3, the DNA is TGTGCCAGTAGTAGCCTCGCCAGGGGGAACAATCAGCCCCAGCATTTT. It codes for CASSSLARGNNQPQHF.

This clone is a singleton in its sample. The chain is built from TRBV3-1 (or the pseudogene TRBV3-2) and TRBJ1-3; TRBD1 matches at 7 bases. This CDR3 has 14 amino acids. In germline, CDR1 is LGHDT, CDR2 YNNKEL (reference sequence). With V trimmed by 2 bases and J by 4 bases, 2 bases remained unmatched. CDR3 sequence (DNA): TGTGCCAGCAGCCAACCGGGACAGGGAAACACCATATATTTT. This sequence encodes CASSQPGQGNTIYF.

This clone has just a few counts. This chain connects TRBV5-6 to TRBJ2-1; a weak D match, TRBD1 (5 bases). The CDR3 is 15 residues long. The V gene lost 5 bases and the J gene lost 8 bases, with 20 bases spanning the gap. Germline CDR1 reads SGHDT; CDR2 reads YYEEEE. For the CDR3, the DNA is TGTGCCAGCAGTCCCGGTCCCAGGGTCGCCGATGAGCAGTTCTTC. Its protein product is CASSPGPRVADEQFF.

The rearrangement uses TRBV28 and TRBJ1-2, with 8 bases identical to TRBD1. CDR3 length: 13 amino acids. V was pared by 3 bases and J by 8 bases, with 5 bases of the junction left unmatched. Per the germline V gene, CDR1 is MDHEN and CDR2 is SYDVKM. The CDR3: CASSLDRVKGYTF. In DNA, the CDR3 is TGTGCCAGCAGTTTGGACAGGGTAAAGGGCTACACCTTC.

V gene TRBV2 combines with J gene TRBJ1-2; TRBD1 is a possible D gene (5 bases). Trimming took off 6 bases at V and 6 bases at J, with 20 bases between the two ends. This CDR3 contains 15 residues. Per the germline V gene, CDR1 is SNHLY and CDR2 is FYNNEI. Written as DNA, the CDR3 is TGTGCCAGCAGACAAGGCGGGAGGGGCAGGGATGGCTACACCTTC. Its protein is CASRQGGRGRDGYTF.

This rearrangement joins TRBV9 to TRBJ2-2, with a possible D match to TRBD2 (5 bases). This CDR3 is 14 amino acids long. Trimming shortened V by 7 bases and J by 1 base, and 11 bases separated the two germline ends. Germline lookup yields CDR1 SGDLS and CDR2 YYNGEE. CDR3 bases: TGTGCCAGCGGAGCGGAGCAGAACACCGGGGAGCTGTTTTTT. This gives the protein CASGAEQNTGELFF.

The chain couples TRBV19 to TRBJ1-5; 7 positions agree with TRBD1. The CDR3 extends over 14 amino acids. V trimming: 2 bases; J trimming: 6 bases; junction bases outside the gene matches: 4. Germline V lookup: CDR1 LNHDA, CDR2 SQIVND (reference sequence). The CDR3 region has the DNA TGTGCCAGTAGTATAAAACAGGGGCCTCAGCCCCAGCATTTT. Translating gives CASSIKQGPQPQHF.

The chain recombines TRBV18 with TRBJ1-1; 10 positions agree with TRBD1. With 4 bases clipped from V and 6 bases from J, the junction kept 8 bases outside the gene matches. CDR1 and CDR2 from the germline V gene are KGHSH and LQKENI. This CDR3 comprises 15 residues. CDR3 DNA: TGTGCCAGCTCACTCTCCGGGACAGGGGACTCTGAAGCTTTCTTT. Encoded protein: CASSLSGTGDSEAFF.

The genes are TRBV13 and TRBJ2-3, with 14 bases fitting TRBD2. The germline gives CDR1 PRHDT, CDR2 FYEKMQ (reference sequence). Unmatched junction bases numbered 13, after V lost 5 bases and J lost 0 bases. This CDR3 comprises 20 residues. The CDR3 here is CASSLRTGTSGSASTDTQYF. CDR3 in DNA: TGTGCCAGCAGCCTACGAACAGGGACTAGCGGGAGCGCTAGCACAGATACGCAGTATTTT.